Following are 9 T cell receptor beta chains from one sample sequenced in a study of T cells after yellow fever vaccination. TCRdb ran MiXCR on the 5' RACE reads and lists one entry per CDR3 protein. Of a few hundred thousand distinct CDR3 sequences listed, about 5.2% are singletons. The sequencing used CD4+ T cells sorted from PBMCs, collected on the day of the yellow fever booster vaccination. The receptors come from a young man who received the YFV17D yellow fever vaccine.

This chain links TRBV9 with TRBJ1-2; D ambiguous. Germline lookup yields CDR1 SGDLS and CDR2 YYNGEE. This CDR3 comprises 13 residues. With 0 bases removed from V and 8 bases from J, the gap between germline ends came to 11 bases. For the CDR3, the DNA is TGTGCCAGCAGCGTAGACGTAGGGCGCGGCTACACCTTC. Translated: CASSVDVGRGYTF.

The chain joins TRBV6-1 to TRBJ2-5; D is ambiguous. Germline V gene lookup returns CDR1 MNHNS and CDR2 SASEGT. V lost 7 bases, J lost 2 bases, and 11 bases lay in between. This CDR3 has 13 residues. CDR3 sequence reads: CASTLYSQETQYF. Written as DNA, the CDR3 is TGTGCCAGCACCCTCTACTCGCAAGAGACCCAGTACTTC.

This clonotype was recorded a few times. J is TRBJ1-2 and V is TRBV5-1; D is unclear. V lost 1 base and J 10 bases, leaving 26 bases between the germline ends. The CDR3 sequence is 17 residues long. Per the germline V gene, CDR1 is SGHRS and CDR2 is YFSETQ. Written as DNA, the CDR3 is TGCGCCAGCAGCTTGACTGGGAAGTCCTCACCTGCGACTTCCTACACCTTC. It yields the protein CASSLTGKSSPATSYTF.

V usage is TRBV11-2 and J usage is TRBJ2-6, with TRBD1 matching 7 bases. Germline trimming cut 5 bases from V and 4 bases from J; bases unmatched to any gene: 11. The CDR3 has 17 residues. Germline loops: CDR1 SGHAT, CDR2 FQNNGV. CDR3 nucleotide sequence: TGTGCCAGCAGCCACTACATGGACAGGAGCGGGGCCAACGTCCTGACTTTC. This translates into CASSHYMDRSGANVLTF.

In its sample, this clonotype was seen a few times. J is TRBJ2-2 and V is TRBV7-2; no clear D. V was pared by 6 bases and J by 8 bases, with 13 bases between. The CDR3 has 13 residues. Germline CDR1 SGHTA, CDR2 FQGNSA. The CDR3, as DNA: TGTGCCAGCAGTTACGCGCATCGGGGGGAGCTGTTTTTT. Amino acids: CASSYAHRGELFF.

This clonotype was detected a few times. This rearrangement joins TRBV29-1 to TRBJ2-3; TRBD2 matches at 12 bases. CDR1 SQVTM and CDR2 ANQGSEA come from the germline V gene. The CDR3 loop spans 15 amino acids. Trimming cost V 6 bases and J 3 bases; bases outside gene matches: 7. This CDR3 is CSVKGLAGRTDTQYF. The DNA of the CDR3 is TGCAGCGTGAAAGGACTAGCGGGGAGGACAGATACGCAGTATTTT.

The gene calls are TRBV7-9 and TRBJ2-1; 11 bases line up with TRBD2. J was trimmed by 8 bases and V by 1 base; bases with no gene match: 7. The CDR3 runs to 16 residues. The germline CDR1 and CDR2 sequences are SEHNR and FQNEAQ (reference sequence). The CDR3 DNA is TGTGCCAGCAGCTTAGGTCTAGCGGGGGGTGTGGATGAGCAGTTCTTC. Amino acids: CASSLGLAGGVDEQFF.

This clonotype was seen repeatedly, ten times or more. The chain recombines TRBV5-1 with TRBJ2-7, with TRBD1 identical over 10 bases. The CDR3 consists of 13 residues. V lost 3 bases, J lost 6 bases, and 3 bases stayed unmatched. Per germline, CDR1 SGHRS and CDR2 YFSETQ. The DNA of the CDR3 is TGCGCCAGCAGCTACGGGACAGGGGTCGAGCAGTACTTC. Translating gives CASSYGTGVEQYF. Looking up the rest from reference TRBV5-1 and TRBJ2-7 gives the full variable domain: KAGVTQTPRYLIKTRGQQVTLSCSPISGHRSVSWYQQTPGQGLQFLFEYFSETQRNKGNFPGRFSGRQFSNSRSEMNVSTLELGDSALYLCASSYGTGVEQYFGPGTRLTVT.

Only one count was recorded for this clonotype. V is TRBV12-3 or TRBV12-4 and J is TRBJ2-5; D may match TRBD1 or TRBD2 (5 bases each). The CDR3 sequence is 12 residues long. Trimming stripped 7 bases from V and 4 bases from J, with 10 bases between. CDR3 region: CASKMGTETQYF. The CDR3, as DNA: TGTGCCAGCAAAATGGGGACAGAGACCCAGTACTTC.